Here is one T cell receptor beta chain with its context. Antigen unknown. Original methodology: There were no quality scores in the junction-only immunoSEQ sequences, so filtering differed. Sequenced by immunoSEQ multiplex PCR; TCRdb stores in-frame clones only, minus some. V and J calls and clone size follow that table, whereas D and trimming were derived from the DNA. The sample consists of some 2,100,000 clones, about 94% of them appearing once. This record belongs to a study of shared clonotypes between healthy human individuals. Study-wide points: Against clonotypes common to all four donors, non-shared ones had lower generation probabilities.

Trimming cost V 2 bases and J 1 base, with 5 bases left between them. The CDR3 spans 13 residues. The germline CDR1 and CDR2 sequences are SEHNR and FQNEAQ (reference sequence). Sequenced sample: naive CD4+ T cells sorted from blood. Subset noted: CD45RA+ positively selected. The TCR originated in a man between 18 and 29 years old in good health. This chain uses TRBV7-9 with TRBJ2-5; unclear D gene. The chain's CDR3 is CASSLQSQETQYF. CDR3 sequence (DNA): TGTGCCAGCAGCTTACAGTCCCAAGAGACCCAGTACTTC.